This note documents a single TCR beta chain sequence. This clone has just a few counts. The antigen it binds to is not known. No base qualities exist here, and no much larger clone lies one base off it. The High Capacity cDNA Reverse Transcription Kit was used to reverse transcribe all of the isolated RNA, meaning that expressed TCRB transcripts were what got sequenced. Deep immunoSEQ sequencing was applied to naive, central memory and regulatory T cell samples, giving an average of around 3.8 million total reads per sample. After sorted cells were lysed in RLT buffer, RNA was extracted with DNase-treated RNeasy Micro or Mini kits, with the choice depending on cell number. To prevent cross-contamination, every cell subset was processed on its own, while patient and healthy donor samples were processed together. TCRB sequences were amplified from cDNA with the immunoSEQ multiplex PCR, producing 87-bp fragments spanning the CDR3 region. Sequencing of the amplicons was performed on the Illumina HiSeq platform. The published analysis was carried out like this. PCR bias was computationally corrected using synthetic template baselines, reads within Hamming distance 2 were collapsed, and singletons that could not be merged were discarded. By aligning reads against IMGT, V, D and J genes, CDR3 length, and insertions or deletions at six rearrangement sites were assigned. Clonotype counts were normalized to sorted cell number within each subset before computing true diversity and Gini coefficients with the tcR R package. Repertoire sharing was quantified using the overlap coefficient calculated on TCRB nucleotide sequences. Out-of-frame TCRB sequences from naive cells were analyzed to stand in for the pre-selection repertoire. TCRdb obtained this table from immuneACCESS and retained in-frame rearrangements with V and J assigned. These tables miss some clones; where compared with another copy, unresolved V genes account for less than half of the shortfall, and the remainder is unexplained. V and J calls and clone size are those listed in that table; D and trimming were worked out from the DNA. The sample yields 250,000 to 300,000 clones; around 24% were counted once. The ten top clones hold roughly 0.013% of the sample.

This sample was included in a study of beta chain features in type 1 diabetes (dated by TCRdb to 2017 to 2018). Context from the whole study: No differences in mean age, gender distribution, total cell number or subset yield were found between patients and healthy donors. A total of roughly 98,000,000 sorted cells were examined across all samples, and RNA yield correlated strongly with the number of cells per subset. The study compared the TCRB repertoires of sorted circulating CD4+ T cell subsets in recently diagnosed type 1 diabetes patients with those in matched healthy donors. Whereas all 30 or so donors provided naive and central memory subsets, regulatory and stem cell-like memory subsets were isolated from just 8 patients and roughly 8 healthy donors. What the study reported, not specific to this receptor: HLA sub-analyses involved small numbers of individuals, so any influence of HLA type on TCRB rearrangement remained unresolved. Shorter templates might have been favored by PCR, but patient and control samples were amplified and corrected together, so both groups would have been affected equally by any skew. Type 1 diabetes patients showed a moderate but significant shortening of TCRB CDR3 length in all four CD4+ subsets. At VDJ recombination sites, patients with type 1 diabetes made fewer insertions and deleted more nucleotides, a pattern implying thymic rearrangement abnormalities. Because cDNA rather than genomic DNA was sequenced, highly expressing activated cells could have been over-represented, although no difference in activation and CD3 levels was found between groups. Naive, central memory and regulatory TCRB repertoires appeared to be more similar among patients than among healthy donors.

V is reduced by 3 bases and J by 2 bases, leaving a spacing of 18 bases between them. As encoded in the germline V gene, CDR1 is SGHRS while CDR2 is YFSETQ. The CDR3 sequence holds 16 residues, the cysteine and phenylalanine included. The only DNA kept is the CDR3, 48 bases in frame from the first base. Each donor gave one peripheral blood draw, roughly 110 mL on average, collected into heparinised tubes. Naive, central memory, regulatory and stem cell-like memory CD4+ T cells were sorted on a BD FACSAria II using a panel including CD45RO, CCR7, CD25, CD127, CD95 and CD27. All sorted populations exceeded 98% purity. PBMCs were separated immediately by Lymphoprep density gradient centrifugation and were stained directly, without being cultured. So that batch effects would be minimized, each experiment stained and sorted samples in pairs, pairing one healthy donor with one patient.

The sequence derives from a woman in her 30s with type 1 diabetes. Recombination linked TRBV5-1 to TRBJ2-7; perhaps TRBD2 is the D gene, with 6 bases matching. Material: naive CD4+ T cells from blood. The cell subset or site label, as the study defines it: true naive CD4+ T cells. Here the CDR3 is given as CASSSMEGRITYEQYF. The nucleotides are TGCGCCAGCAGCTCTATGGAGGGTCGTATAACCTACGAGCAGTACTTC.